This TCR beta chain was sequenced in a study of beta chain features in type 1 diabetes. Germline CDR1 is KGHSH and CDR2 is LQKENI. The CDR3 is made up of 16 amino acids. V was pared by 2 bases and J by 2 bases, with 6 bases of the junction left unmatched. Reverse transcribing all isolated RNA meant expressed TCRB transcripts were sequenced. Assay used: immunoSEQ multiplex PCR; TCRdb lists only in-frame clones, some missing. The repertoire holds hundreds of thousands of clones, roughly 12% seen once, with around 0.0099% in the top ten. This clone was counted only a few times. The target antigen is unknown. Study-wide findings and caveats: Shorter TCRB CDR3s, moderately but significantly so, were found in Type 1 diabetes patients in all four CD4+ subsets. Compared to healthy donors, patients appeared to have naive, central memory and Treg TCRB repertoires that were more alike.

The chain uses TRBV18 and TRBJ2-5; 9 nucleotides line up with TRBD2. The receptor was isolated from a young woman with type 1 diabetes. The sample consisted of naive CD4+ T cells from blood. CDR3 bases: TGTGCCAGCTCACCAAGGTCTAGCGGGACTCAAGAGACCCAGTACTTC. Translating gives CASSPRSSGTQETQYF.